The 15 T cell receptor beta chains below come from one sample, sequenced in a study of blood T cells in healthy people across ages. It was with a sample-barcoded 5' primer and a J-beta primer mix that a second PCR of about 6 to 11 cycles was run. TCRdb passed the 5' RACE reads through MiXCR, listing each CDR3 protein once. The repertoire holds over a million distinct CDR3 sequences, more than 35% seen once, with approximately 20% in the top ten. The sample consisted of blood. The receptors stem from a woman aged 60 to 75 in good health.

This rearrangement joins TRBV6-6 to TRBJ2-1; D unclear. V was cut by 2 bases and J by 3 bases, with 5 bases left in between. This CDR3 comprises 13 residues. CDR1 and CDR2 (germline): MNHNY, SVGAGI (reference sequence). CDR3 amino acids: CASSYAFYNEQFF. CDR3 DNA: TGTGCCAGCAGTTACGCTTTCTACAATGAGCAGTTCTTC.

DNA for the CDR3: TGTGCCAGCAGTGTACCGACTAGCAAGACAGATACGCAGTATTTT. Residues: CASSVPTSKTDTQYF. This chain joins TRBV12-3 or TRBV12-4 and TRBJ2-3; TRBD2 matches at 7 bases. CDR3 length: 15 residues. V lost 5 bases and J lost 3; bases outside the gene matches: 8.

The chain joins TRBV5-1 to TRBJ2-3; 10 positions match TRBD1. Trimming cost V 4 bases and J 4 bases; bases outside gene matches: 3. From germline, CDR1 is SGHRS and CDR2 YFSETQ. This CDR3 spans 14 amino acids. CDR3 DNA: TGCGCCAGCAGCCAGGGACAGGGGTCAGATACGCAGTATTTT. It translates to CASSQGQGSDTQYF.

This clonotype was seen a few times. The V and J genes are TRBV20-1 and TRBJ2-3, with D unresolved. Germline V gives CDR1 DFQATT, CDR2 SNEGSKA (reference sequence). The germline V and J ends were trimmed by 4 bases and 0 bases, with 14 bases remaining between them. CDR3 size: 15 residues. The CDR3 sequence is CSATPKWRSTDTQYF. Here the CDR3 DNA reads TGCAGTGCTACCCCAAAATGGCGAAGCACAGATACGCAGTATTTT.

This clonotype was observed a handful of times. The chain recombines TRBV6-2 or TRBV6-3 with TRBJ2-7, with 11 bases matching TRBD2. The V segment lost 6 bases and the J segment 5 bases; nucleotides outside the gene matches: 12. The CDR3 sequence is 16 residues long. Germline V CDR1 and CDR2: MNHEY, SVGEGT. Written as DNA, the CDR3 is TGTGCCAGCAGGGGCCAAGCACTAGCGGGAGTTAACGAGCAGTACTTC. It yields the protein CASRGQALAGVNEQYF.

On this clonotype: A read error may be the cause here, since a much bigger clone is one base away. V is TRBV5-1 and J is TRBJ2-1, with TRBD2 identical over 8 bases. The DNA end favors TRBJ2-7, so the J call may be wrong. This CDR3 has 17 amino acids. Germline V gene sequence: CDR1 SGHRS, CDR2 YFSETQ. CDR3 DNA sequence: TGCGCCAGCAGCTTGAGGGCTAGCGGGCCCACCTACAATGAGCAGTACTTC. Its protein product is CASSLRASGPTYNEQYF.

The CDR3 bases are TGTGCCAGCAGCTTGGGACTAGCGGGAGGCGACAATGAGCAGTACTTC. Its protein is CASSLGLAGGDNEQYF. The V and J genes are TRBV11-2 and TRBJ2-4, with 15 bases that match TRBD2. Losses at the gene ends were 3 bases for V and 13 bases for J; bases not matched to a gene: 10. CDR3 length: 16 residues. The germline CDR1 and CDR2 sequences are SGHAT and FQNNGV.

This chain connects TRBV18 to TRBJ2-5; TRBD1 is a possible D gene (6 bases). The CDR3 totals 14 residues. The germline V gene has CDR1 KGHSH and CDR2 LQKENI. With 6 bases removed from V and 11 bases from J, the gap between germline ends came to 22 bases. The CDR3 coding sequence is TGTGCCAGCTCCCCTCGGACAGTATCCTACGAACAGTACTTC. Residues: CASSPRTVSYEQYF.

In its sample, this clonotype was seen once. In nucleotides, the CDR3 is TGCGCCAGTAGTAGACAGGGGATATCCCACGAGCAGTACTTC. Protein: CASSRQGISHEQYF. This chain uses TRBV5-1 with TRBJ2-7; 8 nucleotides line up with TRBD1. Per germline, CDR1 SGHRS and CDR2 YFSETQ. This CDR3 has 14 amino acids. J gave up 5 bases and V 8 bases, and 12 bases lay outside the gene matches.

The rearrangement joins TRBV7-9 to TRBJ1-2, with 7 bases fitting TRBD1. V dropped 5 bases and J dropped 8; count of bases not matched to a gene: 14. In germline, CDR1 is SEHNR, CDR2 FQNEAQ (reference sequence). The CDR3 runs 15 residues. DNA for the CDR3: TGTGCCAGCAGCCCCCACACCCGGACAGGAGTGGGCTACACCTTC. Its protein product is CASSPHTRTGVGYTF.

Details on this clonotype: The junction and the germline gene differ at one end; a read error may be behind it. The chain joins TRBV6-5 to TRBJ1-1; no clear D gene. Germline CDR1 and CDR2: MNHEY and SVGAGI. The CDR3 sequence is 14 residues long. CDR3 coding DNA: TGTGCCAGCAGTTACTCAGAAGGGAACACTAAAGCTTTCTTT. Its protein product is CASSYSEGNTKAFF.

On this clonotype itself: Its ends do not fully match the called genes, so a read error is possible. The J gene is TRBJ1-6, the V gene TRBV2; D ambiguous. Germline V CDR1 and CDR2: SNHLY, FYNNEI. The CDR3 spans 15 residues. The DNA of the CDR3 is TGTACCAGCAGTGATCACCGGACGTATAATTCACCCCTCCACTTT. Translating gives CTSSDHRTYNSPLHF. The full variable domain, its missing parts supplied by reference TRBV2 and TRBJ1-6, is EPEVTQTPSHQVTQMGQEVILRCVPISNHLYFYWYRQILGQKVEFLVSFYNNEISEKSEIFDDQFSVERPDGSNFTLKIRSTKLEDSAMYFCTSSDHRTYNSPLHFGNGTRLTVT.

The chain uses TRBV16 and TRBJ2-7, with D possibly matching TRBD1 (5 bases). The CDR3 runs to 14 residues. V was cut by 0 bases and J by 7 bases, with 13 bases left in between. Germline values: CDR1 KGHSY, CDR2 FQNENV. DNA of the CDR3: TGTGCCAGCAGCCAATCTCAAGGGGTCGGTGAGCAGTACTTC. Its translation: CASSQSQGVGEQYF.

V usage is TRBV29-1 and J usage is TRBJ1-1; TRBD1 aligns across 8 bases. The CDR3 covers 16 residues. Germline CDR1 and CDR2: SQVTM and ANQGSEA. Germline trimming cut 4 bases from V and 3 bases from J; bases unmatched to any gene: 13. This CDR3 is CSVAQWQGAKDTEAFF. The CDR3 DNA follows: TGCAGCGTTGCCCAGTGGCAGGGGGCGAAGGACACTGAAGCTTTCTTT.

Remarks on this clonotype: One end of the junction fails to match germline, which may point to a read error. The chain joins TRBV2 to TRBJ2-1, with D uncertain. The J call may be in error: the DNA end matches TRBJ2-7 better. Germline V gene lookup returns CDR1 SNHLY and CDR2 FYNNEI. The CDR3 sequence is 13 residues long. The CDR3 reads CASRALLAYEQYF. For the CDR3, the DNA is TGCGCCAGCCGAGCCCTCCTCGCCTACGAGCAGTACTTC.